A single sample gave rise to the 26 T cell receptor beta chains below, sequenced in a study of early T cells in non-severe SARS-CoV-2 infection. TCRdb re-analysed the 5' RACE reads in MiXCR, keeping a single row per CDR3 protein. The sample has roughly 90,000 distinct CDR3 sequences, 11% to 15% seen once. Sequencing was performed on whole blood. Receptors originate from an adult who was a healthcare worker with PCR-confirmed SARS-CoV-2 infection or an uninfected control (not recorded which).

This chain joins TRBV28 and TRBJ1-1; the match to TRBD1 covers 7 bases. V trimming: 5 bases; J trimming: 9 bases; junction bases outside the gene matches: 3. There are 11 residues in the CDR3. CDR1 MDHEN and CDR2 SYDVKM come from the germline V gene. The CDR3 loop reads CASSVQGKAFF. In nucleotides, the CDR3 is TGTGCCAGCAGTGTACAGGGGAAAGCTTTCTTT. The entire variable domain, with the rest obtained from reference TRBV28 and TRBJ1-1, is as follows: DVKVTQSSRYLVKRTGEKVFLECVQDMDHENMFWYRQDPGLGLRLIYFSYDVKMKEKGDIPEGYSVSREKKERFSLILESASTNQTSMYLCASSVQGKAFFGQGTRLTVV.

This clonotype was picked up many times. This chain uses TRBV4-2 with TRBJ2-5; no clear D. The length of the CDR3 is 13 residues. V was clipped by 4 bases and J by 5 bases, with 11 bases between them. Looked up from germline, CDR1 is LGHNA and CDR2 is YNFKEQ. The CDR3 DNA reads TGTGCCAGCAGCCCGCTAGACGGGGAGACCCAGTACTTC. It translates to CASSPLDGETQYF.

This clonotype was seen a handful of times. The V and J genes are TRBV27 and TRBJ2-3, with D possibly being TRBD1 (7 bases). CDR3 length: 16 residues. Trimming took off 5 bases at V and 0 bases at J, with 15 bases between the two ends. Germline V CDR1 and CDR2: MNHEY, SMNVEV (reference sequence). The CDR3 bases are TGTGCCAGCAGTCAAGGGGGCGCGGGGAGCACAGATACGCAGTATTTT. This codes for CASSQGGAGSTDTQYF.

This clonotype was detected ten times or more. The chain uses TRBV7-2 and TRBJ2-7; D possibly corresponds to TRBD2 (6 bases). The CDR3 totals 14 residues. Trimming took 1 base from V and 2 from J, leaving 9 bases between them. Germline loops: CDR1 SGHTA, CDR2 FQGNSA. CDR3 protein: CASSLGGEPYEQYF. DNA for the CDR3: TGTGCCAGCAGCTTAGGGGGGGAACCCTACGAGCAGTACTTC.

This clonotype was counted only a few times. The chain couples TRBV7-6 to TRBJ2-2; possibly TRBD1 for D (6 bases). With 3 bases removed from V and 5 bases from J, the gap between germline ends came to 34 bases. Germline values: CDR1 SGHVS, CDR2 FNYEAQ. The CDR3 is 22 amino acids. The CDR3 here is CASSFLVSILSNQQGKTGELFF. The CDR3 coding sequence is TGTGCCAGCAGCTTCCTCGTCTCCATCCTGTCGAATCAACAGGGAAAAACCGGGGAGCTGTTTTTT.

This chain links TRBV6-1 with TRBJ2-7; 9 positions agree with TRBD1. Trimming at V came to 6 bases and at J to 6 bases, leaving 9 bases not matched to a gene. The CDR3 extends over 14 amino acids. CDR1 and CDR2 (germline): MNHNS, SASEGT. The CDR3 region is CASSTGTGLREQYF. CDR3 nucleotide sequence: TGTGCCAGCAGCACCGGGACAGGGTTACGCGAGCAGTACTTC.

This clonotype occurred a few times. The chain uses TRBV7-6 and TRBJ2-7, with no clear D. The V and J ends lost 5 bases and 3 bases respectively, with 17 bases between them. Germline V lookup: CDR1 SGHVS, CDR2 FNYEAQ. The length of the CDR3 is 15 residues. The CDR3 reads CASSLESAKRYEQYF. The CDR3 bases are TGTGCCAGCAGCCTGGAATCAGCTAAGCGCTACGAGCAGTACTTC.

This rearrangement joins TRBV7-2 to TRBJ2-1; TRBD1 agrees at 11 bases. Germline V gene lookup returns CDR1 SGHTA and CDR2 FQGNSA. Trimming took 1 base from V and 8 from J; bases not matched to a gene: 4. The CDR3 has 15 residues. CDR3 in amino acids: CASSLGTGGWDEQFF. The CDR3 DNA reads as TGTGCCAGCAGCTTAGGGACAGGGGGCTGGGATGAGCAGTTCTTC.

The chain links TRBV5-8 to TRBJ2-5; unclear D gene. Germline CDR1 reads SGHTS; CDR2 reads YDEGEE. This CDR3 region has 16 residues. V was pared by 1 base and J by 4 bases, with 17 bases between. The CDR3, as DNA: TGTGCCAGCAGCTTGATGGTTATGACCACGCCAGAGACCCAGTACTTC. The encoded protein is CASSLMVMTTPETQYF.

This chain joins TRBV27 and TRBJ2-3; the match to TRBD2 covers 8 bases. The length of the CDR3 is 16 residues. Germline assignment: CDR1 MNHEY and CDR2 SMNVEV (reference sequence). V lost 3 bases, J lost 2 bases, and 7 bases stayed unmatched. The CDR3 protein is CASSLRTSGYTDTQYF. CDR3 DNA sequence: TGTGCCAGCAGTTTGAGAACTAGCGGATACACAGATACGCAGTATTTT.

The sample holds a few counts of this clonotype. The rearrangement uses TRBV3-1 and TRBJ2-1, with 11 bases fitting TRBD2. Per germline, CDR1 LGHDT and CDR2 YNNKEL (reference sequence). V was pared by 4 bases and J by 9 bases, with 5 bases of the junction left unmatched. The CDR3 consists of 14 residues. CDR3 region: CASSRGLAVGEQFF. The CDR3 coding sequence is TGTGCCAGCAGCCGGGGACTAGCGGTTGGTGAGCAGTTCTTC.

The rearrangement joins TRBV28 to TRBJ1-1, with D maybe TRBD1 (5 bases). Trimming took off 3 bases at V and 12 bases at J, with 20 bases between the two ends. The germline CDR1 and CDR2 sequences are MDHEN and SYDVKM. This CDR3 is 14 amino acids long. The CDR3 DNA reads TGTGCCAGCAGTTTGCCGGGACGGAGGAAGAGGACTTTCTTT. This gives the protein CASSLPGRRKRTFF.

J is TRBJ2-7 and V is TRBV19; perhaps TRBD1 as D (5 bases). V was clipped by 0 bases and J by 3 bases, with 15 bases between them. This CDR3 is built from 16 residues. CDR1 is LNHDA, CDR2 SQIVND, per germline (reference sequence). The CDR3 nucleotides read TGTGCCAGTAGTATAGATACTGAGGACATCAGCTACGAGCAGTACTTC. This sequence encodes CASSIDTEDISYEQYF.

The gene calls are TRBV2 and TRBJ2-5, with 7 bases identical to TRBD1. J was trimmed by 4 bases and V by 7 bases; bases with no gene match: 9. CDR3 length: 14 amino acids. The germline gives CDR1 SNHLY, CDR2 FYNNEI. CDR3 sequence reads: CASKKGGAGETQYF. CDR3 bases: TGTGCCAGCAAGAAAGGGGGCGCGGGAGAGACCCAGTACTTC.

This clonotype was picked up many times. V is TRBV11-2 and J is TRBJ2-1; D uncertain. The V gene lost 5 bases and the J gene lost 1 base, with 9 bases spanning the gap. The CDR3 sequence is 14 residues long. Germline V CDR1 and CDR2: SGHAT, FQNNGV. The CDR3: CASSPGLSYNEQFF. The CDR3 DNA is TGTGCCAGCAGCCCCGGCCTATCCTACAATGAGCAGTTCTTC.

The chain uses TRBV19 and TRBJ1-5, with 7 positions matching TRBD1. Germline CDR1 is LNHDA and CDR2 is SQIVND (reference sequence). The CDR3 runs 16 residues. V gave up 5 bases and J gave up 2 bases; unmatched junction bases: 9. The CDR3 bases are TGTGCCAGTAGTCCTTATTCCGGACAGGGCAATCAGCCCCAGCATTTT. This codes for CASSPYSGQGNQPQHF.

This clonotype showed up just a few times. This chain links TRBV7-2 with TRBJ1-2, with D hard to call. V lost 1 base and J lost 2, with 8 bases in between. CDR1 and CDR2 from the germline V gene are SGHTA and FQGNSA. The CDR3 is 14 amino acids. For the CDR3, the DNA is TGTGCCAGCAGCTTAGTGACGGGAAACTATGGCTACACCTTC. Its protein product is CASSLVTGNYGYTF.

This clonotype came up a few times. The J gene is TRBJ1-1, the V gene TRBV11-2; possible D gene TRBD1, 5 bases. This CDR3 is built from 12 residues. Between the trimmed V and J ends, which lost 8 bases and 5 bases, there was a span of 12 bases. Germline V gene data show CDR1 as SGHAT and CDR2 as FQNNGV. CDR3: CASGDGGTEAFF. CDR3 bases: TGTGCCAGCGGAGACGGGGGGACTGAAGCTTTCTTT.

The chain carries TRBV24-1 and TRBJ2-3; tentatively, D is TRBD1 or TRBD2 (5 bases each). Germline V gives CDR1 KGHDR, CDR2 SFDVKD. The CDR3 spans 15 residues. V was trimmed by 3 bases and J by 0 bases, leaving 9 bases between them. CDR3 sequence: CATSDPRESTDTQYF. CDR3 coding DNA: TGTGCCACCAGTGATCCCAGGGAGAGCACAGATACGCAGTATTTT.

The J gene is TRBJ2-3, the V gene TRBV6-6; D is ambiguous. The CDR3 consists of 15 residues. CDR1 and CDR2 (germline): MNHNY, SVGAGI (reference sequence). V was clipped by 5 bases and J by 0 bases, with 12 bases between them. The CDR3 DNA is TGTGCCAGCAGTCGTAGTAGAGGTAGCACAGATACGCAGTATTTT. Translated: CASSRSRGSTDTQYF.

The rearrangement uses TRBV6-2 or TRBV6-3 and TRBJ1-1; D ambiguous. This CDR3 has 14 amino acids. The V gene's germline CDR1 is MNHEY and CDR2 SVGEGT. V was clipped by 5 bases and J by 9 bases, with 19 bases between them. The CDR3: CASSRGGSQIKAFF. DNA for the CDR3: TGTGCCAGCAGTCGAGGCGGCTCCCAGATTAAAGCTTTCTTT.

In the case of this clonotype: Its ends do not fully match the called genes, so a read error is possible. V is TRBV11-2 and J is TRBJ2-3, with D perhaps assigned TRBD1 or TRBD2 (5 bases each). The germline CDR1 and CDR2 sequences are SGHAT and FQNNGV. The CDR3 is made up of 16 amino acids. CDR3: CASSIERGPSTDTQYF. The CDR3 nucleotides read TGTGCCAGCAGCATAGAGAGGGGACCTAGCACAGATACGCAGTATTTT.

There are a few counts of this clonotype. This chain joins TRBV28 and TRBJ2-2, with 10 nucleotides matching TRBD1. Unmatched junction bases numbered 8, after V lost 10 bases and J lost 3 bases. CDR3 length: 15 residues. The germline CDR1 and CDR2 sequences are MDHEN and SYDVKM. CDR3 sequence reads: CATSQGQGDTGELFF. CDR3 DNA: TGTGCCACCTCACAAGGACAGGGGGACACCGGGGAGCTGTTTTTT.

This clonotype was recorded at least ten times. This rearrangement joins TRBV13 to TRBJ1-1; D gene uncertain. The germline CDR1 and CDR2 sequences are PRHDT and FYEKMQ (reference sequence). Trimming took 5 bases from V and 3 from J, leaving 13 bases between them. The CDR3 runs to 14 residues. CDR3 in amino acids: CASSQTIVDTEAFF. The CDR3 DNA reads TGTGCCAGCAGCCAGACGATAGTAGACACTGAAGCTTTCTTT.

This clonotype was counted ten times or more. In nucleotides, the CDR3 is TGTGCCAGCATCCGGCAGACGAACACCGGGGAGCTGTTTTTT. Amino acids: CASIRQTNTGELFF. The rearrangement joins TRBV7-2 to TRBJ2-2; unclear D gene. CDR1 and CDR2 from the germline V gene are SGHTA and FQGNSA. V lost 7 bases and J 0 bases, leaving 9 bases between the germline ends. CDR3 length: 14 amino acids.

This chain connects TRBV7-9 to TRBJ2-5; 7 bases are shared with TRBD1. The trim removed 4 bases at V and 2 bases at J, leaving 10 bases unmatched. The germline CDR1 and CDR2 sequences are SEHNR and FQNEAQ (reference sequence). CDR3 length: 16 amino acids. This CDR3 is CASSSRQGLSQETQYF. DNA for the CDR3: TGTGCCAGCAGCTCCCGACAGGGCCTTTCACAAGAGACCCAGTACTTC.